These T cell receptor beta chains were read from a single sample in a study of blood T cell repertoires in COVID-19. Only in-frame clones appear in the TCRdb table, and some are missing; sequencing was by immunoSEQ multiplex PCR. The data contain 55,000 to 70,000 clones, 88% of them singletons. Sequenced material: peripheral blood. The receptor source for this set is a woman aged 55-69 years with COVID-19, enrolled during active disease. CDR3s include the opening cysteine and the closing phenylalanine or tryptophan. Fields, in order: V gene, J gene, clone size, D gene, CDR3 protein, CDR3 DNA. The D gene is left open where the match is weak. Some rows have no size entry. The others give once, few or many, or a class for an expanded clone.

V: TRBV2; J: TRBJ2-2; size: NA; D: NA; CDR3: CASSAPFDNREELFF; DNA: TGTGCCAGCAGTGCCCCCTTTGACAACCGGGAGGAGCTGTTTTTT
V: TRBV7-2; J: TRBJ1-2; size: NA; D: NA; CDR3: CASSLGENYGYTF; DNA: TGTGCCAGCAGCTTAGGGGAGAACTATGGCTACACCTTC
V: TRBV28; J: TRBJ1-2; size: once; D: TRBD1; CDR3: CASSRGQGRDGYTF; DNA: TGTGCCAGCAGCCGCGGACAGGGAAGGGATGGCTACACCTTC
V: TRBV18; J: TRBJ1-6; size: once; D: TRBD1; CDR3: CASSAQGQAIKPLHF; DNA: TGTGCCAGCTCAGCACAAGGACAGGCGATTAAGCCCCTCCACTTT
V: TRBV10-3; J: TRBJ1-5; size: NA; D: TRBD1; CDR3: CAISDRTGASNQPQHF; DNA: TGTGCCATCAGCGACAGGACAGGGGCATCCAATCAGCCCCAGCATTTT
V: TRBV2; J: TRBJ1-5; size: NA; D: NA; CDR3: CASSGDGGNQPQHF; DNA: TGTGCCAGCAGTGGTGACGGAGGGAATCAGCCCCAGCATTTT
V: TRBV7-9; J: TRBJ1-3; size: NA; D: NA; CDR3: CASSFQGLSGNTIYF; DNA: TGTGCCAGCAGCTTCCAGGGCCTCTCTGGAAACACCATATATTTT
V: TRBV10-3; J: TRBJ2-7; size: few; D: NA; CDR3: CAISESAADYEQYF; DNA: TGTGCCATCAGTGAGTCAGCGGCGGACTACGAGCAGTACTTC
V: TRBV7-2; J: TRBJ1-5; size: NA; D: TRBD1; CDR3: CASSLGGTGAQPQHF; DNA: TGTGCCAGCAGCTTAGGGGGGACAGGGGCACAGCCCCAGCATTTT
V: TRBV6-2/TRBV6-3; J: TRBJ2-5; size: NA; D: TRBD1; CDR3: CASSYEAGGRVTQYF; DNA: TGTGCCAGCAGTTACGAGGCAGGGGGAAGGGTGACCCAGTACTTC
V: TRBV6-5; J: TRBJ2-3; size: NA; D: NA; CDR3: CASLSGEATDTQYF; DNA: TGTGCCAGCCTCAGCGGAGAAGCCACAGATACGCAGTATTTT
V: TRBV19; J: TRBJ2-1; size: once; D: NA; CDR3: CASSRLSGPYNEQFF; DNA: TGTGCCAGTAGTAGACTAAGCGGCCCCTACAATGAGCAGTTCTTC
V: TRBV5-6; J: TRBJ1-6; size: NA; D: NA; CDR3: CASSEAGSIHNSPLHF; DNA: TGTGCCAGCAGCGAGGCCGGGTCTATCCATAATTCACCCCTCCACTTT
V: TRBV10-2; J: TRBJ1-1; size: NA; D: NA; CDR3: CASRERQAEAFF; DNA: TGCGCCAGCAGGGAAAGACAGGCCGAAGCTTTCTTT
V: TRBV7-2; J: TRBJ1-6; size: once; D: NA; CDR3: CASSLEGVGSPLHF; DNA: TGTGCCAGCAGCTTAGAAGGGGTAGGGTCACCCCTCCACTTT
V: TRBV7-2; J: TRBJ1-2; size: NA; D: NA; CDR3: CASSLDRYGYTF; DNA: TGTGCCAGCAGCCTGGACAGATATGGCTACACCTTC
V: TRBV9; J: TRBJ2-3; size: NA; D: NA; CDR3: CASSSSGSTDTQYF; DNA: TGTGCCAGCAGCAGCAGCGGGAGCACAGATACGCAGTATTTT
V: TRBV27; J: TRBJ2-2; size: once; D: TRBD2; CDR3: CASSQRGSDTGELFF; DNA: TGTGCCAGCAGTCAACGCGGGAGTGACACCGGGGAGCTGTTTTTT
V: TRBV27; J: TRBJ1-6; size: NA; D: NA; CDR3: CASSLVWTVPNSPLHF; DNA: TGTGCCAGCAGTTTAGTTTGGACAGTACCTAATTCACCCCTCCACTTT
V: TRBV2; J: TRBJ2-7; size: NA; D: TRBD1; CDR3: CASSYGTGGPYEQYF; DNA: TGTGCCAGCAGCTACGGGACAGGGGGCCCCTACGAGCAGTACTTC
V: TRBV27; J: TRBJ2-7; size: NA; D: TRBD2; CDR3: CASRAAGGPLEQYF; DNA: TGTGCCAGCAGGGCCGCGGGAGGGCCTTTAGAGCAGTACTTC
V: TRBV7-9; J: TRBJ2-4; size: NA; D: NA; CDR3: CASSLASGLAKNIQYF; DNA: TGTGCCAGCAGCTTAGCGAGTGGACTAGCCAAAAACATTCAGTACTTC
V: TRBV4-3; J: TRBJ2-1; size: NA; D: NA; CDR3: CASSQDWGEHRYNEQFF; DNA: TGCGCCAGCAGCCAAGATTGGGGGGAGCACCGCTACAATGAGCAGTTCTTC
V: TRBV11-3; J: TRBJ1-1; size: NA; D: NA; CDR3: CASSSSKEAFF; DNA: TGTGCCAGCAGCTCATCAAAAGAAGCTTTCTTT
V: TRBV3-1/TRBV3-2; J: TRBJ1-4; size: once; D: TRBD1; CDR3: CASSQPTGAGEKLFF; DNA: TGTGCCAGCAGCCAACCTACAGGGGCTGGGGAAAAACTGTTTTTT
V: TRBV19; J: TRBJ1-1; size: NA; D: NA; CDR3: CASSGQSDTEAFF; DNA: TGTGCCAGTAGTGGGCAGTCGGACACTGAAGCTTTCTTT
V: TRBV18; J: TRBJ2-1; size: NA; D: NA; CDR3: CASSPLEVISNEQFF; DNA: TGTGCCAGCTCACCACTCGAGGTAATAAGCAATGAGCAGTTCTTC
V: TRBV4-1; J: TRBJ1-2; size: NA; D: NA; CDR3: CASAGFGYGYTF; DNA: TGCGCCAGTGCGGGGTTCGGGTATGGCTACACCTTC
V: TRBV6-5; J: TRBJ2-6; size: NA; D: NA; CDR3: CASTEQLSGANVLTF; DNA: TGTGCCAGCACCGAACAGCTCTCTGGGGCCAACGTCCTGACTTTC
V: TRBV7-9; J: TRBJ2-1; size: NA; D: NA; CDR3: CASSLGLPSYNEQFF; DNA: TGTGCCAGCAGCTTAGGGCTCCCCTCCTACAATGAGCAGTTCTTC
V: TRBV7-9; J: TRBJ2-7; size: NA; D: TRBD2; CDR3: CASSWGTSGSTQYF; DNA: TGTGCCAGCAGCTGGGGGACTAGCGGGAGTACGCAGTACTTC